This entry lists 11 T cell receptor beta chains sequenced from one sample in a study of neurological immune-mediated disorders. One entry per CDR3 protein results from TCRdb running MiXCR on the 5' RACE reads. Of about 49,000 distinct CDR3 sequences detected, about an eighth appear once; the ten largest clones hold 4.5%. This sample's time point: longitudinal time-point 2. The sample taken for sequencing was PBMCs. The receptors derive from a male donor with HTLV-1-associated myelopathy (HAM/TSP).

This clonotype was seen a handful of times. V gene TRBV28 combines with J gene TRBJ2-5; D may match TRBD1 or TRBD2 (6 bases each). V lost 5 bases to trimming and J lost 7 bases, with 14 bases between them. Germline lookup yields CDR1 MDHEN and CDR2 SYDVKM. The CDR3 is made up of 13 amino acids. CDR3: CASSPTGARTQYF. CDR3 nucleotide sequence: TGTGCCAGCAGTCCTACGGGGGCCCGGACCCAGTACTTC. The full variable domain, rest sourced from reference TRBV28 and TRBJ2-5, is DVKVTQSSRYLVKRTGEKVFLECVQDMDHENMFWYRQDPGLGLRLIYFSYDVKMKEKGDIPEGYSVSREKKERFSLILESASTNQTSMYLCASSPTGARTQYFGPGTRLLVL.

This clonotype was seen ten or more times. The genes are TRBV20-1 and TRBJ1-2; tentative D call: TRBD1 (5 bases). V was clipped by 7 bases and J by 3 bases, with 9 bases between them. CDR1 is DFQATT and CDR2 is SNEGSKA in the germline V gene (reference sequence). The CDR3 sequence is 11 residues long. DNA of the CDR3: TGCAGTGAGGCAGGGCACTATGGCTACACCTTC. Translated: CSEAGHYGYTF.

This clonotype was detected many times. This rearrangement joins TRBV7-6 to TRBJ2-1; 10 nucleotides line up with TRBD2. V shed 5 bases and J 7 bases; nucleotides not matched to a gene: 11. The CDR3 has 16 residues. Germline values: CDR1 SGHVS, CDR2 FNYEAQ. The CDR3 sequence: CASSRRGAGGFNEQFF. The CDR3 coding sequence is TGTGCCAGCAGCCGCCGGGGAGCGGGGGGGTTTAATGAGCAGTTCTTC.

This clonotype was found many times. The V gene is TRBV20-1, the J gene TRBJ1-2; 12 nucleotides line up with TRBD1. J lost 2 bases, V lost 6 bases, and 4 bases had no gene match. Germline-derived CDR1 and CDR2 are DFQATT and SNEGSKA (reference sequence). This CDR3 comprises 14 residues. CDR3 DNA sequence: TGCAGTGCCCCCGGGACAGGGGGCAACTATGGCTACACCTTC. It yields the protein CSAPGTGGNYGYTF.

This clonotype was seen ten or more times. The genes are TRBV20-1 and TRBJ2-1, with 16 bases identical to TRBD2. The CDR3 loop spans 14 amino acids. CDR1 and CDR2 (germline): DFQATT, SNEGSKA (reference sequence). The junction had 4 bases not matched to a gene; V was cut back by 4 bases and J by 10 bases. The CDR3 DNA is TGCAGTGCTACCGGGACTAGCGGGGGGGAGGAGCAGTTCTTC. This gives the protein CSATGTSGGEEQFF.

This clonotype was recorded many times. The chain is built from TRBV7-9 and TRBJ2-5; D call uncertain. The CDR3 totals 14 residues. V lost 0 bases and J lost 5, with 10 bases in between. In germline, CDR1 is SEHNR, CDR2 FQNEAQ (reference sequence). CDR3 bases: TGTGCCAGCAGCTTAGCGATCCAAAGGGAGACCCAGTACTTC. Protein product: CASSLAIQRETQYF.

This clonotype was recorded many times. V is TRBV7-2 and J is TRBJ1-1; TRBD1 matches 7 bases. Per the germline V gene, CDR1 is SGHTA and CDR2 is FQGNSA. This CDR3 has 14 amino acids. The V gene end was trimmed by 2 bases and the J gene end by 11 bases; junction bases not matched to a gene: 11. CDR3 in amino acids: CASSLRVGDRAAFF. DNA for the CDR3: TGTGCCAGCAGCTTACGCGTGGGAGACAGGGCCGCTTTCTTT.

The chain joins TRBV5-1 to TRBJ1-3; D remains unclear. The CDR3 runs 13 residues. V was shortened by 9 bases and J by 0 bases, with 10 bases between the two germline ends. Germline V lookup: CDR1 SGHRS, CDR2 YFSETQ. As DNA, the CDR3 is TGCGCCAACAGATTGGGCTCTGGAAACACCATATATTTT. Residues: CANRLGSGNTIYF.

With regard to this clonotype: The junction departs from the called germline gene at one end, perhaps through a read error. This sequence joins TRBV3-1 and TRBJ2-4, with TRBD2 as a possible D gene (7 bases). Germline V lookup: CDR1 LGHDT, CDR2 YNNKEL (reference sequence). This CDR3 spans 17 amino acids. In nucleotides, the CDR3 is TGTGCCAGCATCCAACGAAGGGAGGGGACATGGGGTCCCATTCAGTATTTC. It is translated as CASIQRREGTWGPIQYF.

There are many counts of this clonotype. The chain is built from TRBV6-4 and TRBJ2-1; no clear D. Germline lookup yields CDR1 MRHNA and CDR2 SNTAGT. Trimming took off 0 bases at V and 2 bases at J, with 8 bases between the two ends. CDR3 size: 15 residues. The CDR3 here is CASSDSAGAYNEQFF. The CDR3, as DNA: TGTGCCAGCAGTGACTCGGCAGGTGCCTACAATGAGCAGTTCTTC.

This clonotype was seen many times. This chain joins TRBV18 and TRBJ2-5; 9 bases are shared with TRBD1. The CDR3 has 16 amino acids. J gave up 5 bases and V 4 bases, and 11 bases lay outside the gene matches. CDR1 is KGHSH and CDR2 is LQKENI in the germline V gene. CDR3 sequence (DNA): TGTGCCAGCTCACAAAATCTACAGGGGGCAAGGGAGACCCAGTACTTC. Its protein is CASSQNLQGARETQYF. Variable domain in full (rest from reference TRBV18 and TRBJ2-5): NAGVMQNPRHLVRRRGQEARLRCSPMKGHSHVYWYRQLPEEGLKFMVYLQKENIIDESGMPKERFSAEFPKEGPSILRIQQVVRGDSAAYFCASSQNLQGARETQYFGPGTRLLVL.